These 26 T cell receptor beta chains were sequenced from one sample in a study of OX40 agonist ivuxolimab in advanced cancers. The table came from immunoSEQ multiplex PCR; TCRdb's copy has only in-frame clones and leaves some out. The sample includes over 45,000 clones, around 89% of them seen just once. Specimen: CD4+ or CD8+ T cells sorted from blood, collected in a trial of the OX40 agonist ivuxolimab. The receptors shown here come from an adult with an advanced solid tumor such as melanoma, head and neck, liver or kidney cancer.

The chain employs TRBV5-6 and TRBJ2-7; the D is unclear. The CDR3 has 15 residues. The V end lost 5 bases, the J end lost 0 bases, and 15 bases lay between the germline ends. Germline V lookup: CDR1 SGHDT, CDR2 YYEEEE. CDR3 protein: CASSDFRAGSYEQYF. DNA for the CDR3: TGTGCCAGCAGTGACTTCCGGGCTGGCTCCTACGAGCAGTACTTC.

V is TRBV7-8 and J is TRBJ2-5, with 9 bases lining up with TRBD1. Per the germline V gene, CDR1 is SGHVS and CDR2 is FQNEAQ. J was trimmed by 4 bases and V by 3 bases; bases with no gene match: 6. The CDR3 has 15 amino acids. The CDR3 sequence: CASSFRDRVLETQYF. CDR3 nucleotide sequence: TGTGCCAGCAGCTTCCGGGACAGGGTGTTAGAGACCCAGTACTTC.

By its share, this clone is medium-sized (0.01 to 0.1%). The chain is built from TRBV10-3 and TRBJ1-2; 7 positions match TRBD1. Trimming took 3 bases from V and 2 from J; bases not matched to a gene: 12. There are 17 residues in the CDR3. CDR1 and CDR2 from the germline V gene are ENHRY and SYGVKD. CDR3 nucleotides: TGTGCCATCAGTGACCCACAGGGGTCGAGGGGGAACTATGGCTACACCTTC. This codes for CAISDPQGSRGNYGYTF.

The table lists this clone with a count of one. The V call is TRBV10-3, the J call TRBJ1-2, with 9 bases fitting TRBD1. The CDR3 sequence is 18 residues long. Germline CDR1 is ENHRY and CDR2 is SYGVKD. V was pared by 0 bases and J by 4 bases, with 12 bases of the junction left unmatched. The CDR3 here is CAISESTGTGPRGYGYTF. The CDR3 nucleotides read TGTGCCATCAGTGAGTCAACCGGGACAGGGCCTAGGGGCTATGGCTACACCTTC.

The chain combines TRBV30 with TRBJ2-1; no clear D. The CDR3 is 15 residues long. Trimming shortened V by 2 bases and J by 0 bases, and 11 bases separated the two germline ends. Germline V gene data show CDR1 as GTSNPN and CDR2 as SVGIG (reference sequence). The chain's CDR3 is CAWSRWQSSYNEQFF. The DNA of the CDR3 is TGTGCCTGGAGTCGGTGGCAGAGCTCCTACAATGAGCAGTTCTTC.

This clone was recorded only once. CDR3 sequence reads: CASSLQGRATEAFF. CDR3 coding DNA: TGTGCCAGCAGCTTACAGGGACGCGCCACTGAAGCTTTCTTT. J is TRBJ1-1 and V is TRBV7-9; TRBD1 is a possible D gene (5 bases). The germline V gene encodes CDR1 SEHNR and CDR2 FQNEAQ (reference sequence). The CDR3 is 14 amino acids. The ends were cut back, 2 bases at V and 4 bases at J, with 11 bases in the middle.

This clone appeared once. This rearrangement joins TRBV27 to TRBJ2-3, with a weak D call TRBD1 (6 bases). V was clipped by 7 bases and J by 8 bases, with 22 bases between them. CDR1 is MNHEY and CDR2 is SMNVEV in the germline V gene (reference sequence). The CDR3 covers 15 residues. The CDR3 is CASNSAAGVGRTQYF. For the CDR3, the DNA is TGTGCCAGCAACTCCGCGGCAGGGGTAGGACGTACGCAGTATTTT.

This rearrangement joins TRBV5-1 to TRBJ2-1; 7 nucleotides agree with TRBD2. Trimming removed 1 base from V and 0 bases from J; junction bases left unmatched: 4. The CDR3 length is 16 residues. The germline gives CDR1 SGHRS, CDR2 YFSETQ. The CDR3: CASSLSGALSYNEQFF. In DNA form, the CDR3 reads TGCGCCAGCAGCTTGAGCGGGGCTCTCTCCTACAATGAGCAGTTCTTC.

This chain joins TRBV29-1 and TRBJ2-1; 7 bases are a match to TRBD1. The CDR3 loop spans 15 amino acids. Germline loops: CDR1 SQVTM, CDR2 ANQGSEA. J gave up 4 bases and V 8 bases, and 14 bases lay outside the gene matches. For the CDR3, the DNA is TGCAGCTTTATTCCCGGGACAGCGGTATACAATGAGCAGTTCTTC. Amino acid sequence: CSFIPGTAVYNEQFF.

The chain carries TRBV27 and TRBJ2-2; D tentatively reads TRBD1 or TRBD2 (5 bases each). Germline V gene data show CDR1 as MNHEY and CDR2 as SMNVEV (reference sequence). The V and J ends lost 4 bases and 6 bases respectively, with 12 bases between them. CDR3 length equals 14 residues. CDR3 residues: CASSSRDLPGELFF. CDR3 in DNA: TGTGCCAGCAGTTCCCGGGACCTCCCCGGGGAGCTGTTTTTT.

The V and J genes are TRBV7-2 and TRBJ2-7, with D unclear. This CDR3 has 12 residues. Germline CDR1 SGHTA, CDR2 FQGNSA. V lost 3 bases and J lost 9, with 12 bases in between. The CDR3 bases are TGTGCCAGCAGCTTCAACCCGGTCGGGCAGTACTTC. Its translation: CASSFNPVGQYF. Based on the CDR3 plus reference TRBV7-2 and TRBJ2-7, the full variable domain is GAGVSQSPSNKVTEKGKDVELRCDPISGHTALYWYRQSLGQGLEFLIYFQGNSAPDKSGLPSDRFSAERTGGSVSTLTIQRTQQEDSAVYLCASSFNPVGQYFGPGTRLTVT.

The chain recombines TRBV5-1 with TRBJ2-7, with TRBD1 as a possible D gene (5 bases). The CDR3 runs to 15 residues. With 0 bases removed from V and 3 bases from J, the gap between germline ends came to 13 bases. Germline assignment: CDR1 SGHRS and CDR2 YFSETQ. In DNA form, the CDR3 reads TGCGCCAGCAGCTTGGAGAAGGGGTGGGGCTACGAGCAGTACTTC. It specifies CASSLEKGWGYEQYF.

The chain carries TRBV5-1 and TRBJ1-4, with 8 bases lining up with TRBD1. The CDR3 extends over 16 amino acids. J gave up 10 bases and V 4 bases, and 15 bases lay outside the gene matches. Germline-derived CDR1 and CDR2 are SGHRS and YFSETQ. CDR3: CASSPSQDRVKRKLFF. CDR3 nucleotide sequence: TGCGCCAGCAGCCCATCCCAGGACAGGGTCAAGCGAAAACTGTTTTTT.

The chain couples TRBV27 to TRBJ1-1; possible D gene TRBD1, 6 bases. V was clipped by 2 bases and J by 0 bases, with 10 bases between them. The CDR3 is 15 amino acids. Germline V gene lookup returns CDR1 MNHEY and CDR2 SMNVEV (reference sequence). CDR3 protein: CASSLGGMVNTEAFF. The CDR3 nucleotides are TGTGCCAGCAGTTTAGGGGGCATGGTGAACACTGAAGCTTTCTTT.

The V call is TRBV11-3, the J call TRBJ2-2; either TRBD1 or TRBD2 may supply D (5 bases each). The V and J ends lost 0 bases and 1 base respectively, with 6 bases between them. Germline assignment: CDR1 SGHNT and CDR2 YENEEA. CDR3 size: 15 residues. The CDR3 sequence: CASSLDGGNTGELFF. The CDR3 coding sequence is TGTGCCAGCAGCTTAGATGGGGGGAACACCGGGGAGCTGTTTTTT.

The chain uses TRBV11-1 and TRBJ2-5, with a tentative D call TRBD1 (6 bases). V was pared by 5 bases and J by 2 bases, with 12 bases between. The length of the CDR3 is 14 residues. Germline V gene data show CDR1 as SGHAT and CDR2 as FQDESV (reference sequence). This CDR3 reads CASSLGQRQETQYF. As DNA, the CDR3 is TGTGCCAGCAGCCTTGGACAGAGGCAAGAGACCCAGTACTTC.

This clone was seen a few times. The rearrangement links TRBV5-1 to TRBJ2-3; 8 positions agree with TRBD2. This CDR3 has 15 amino acids. With 4 bases clipped from V and 4 bases from J, the junction kept 8 bases outside the gene matches. Germline V lookup: CDR1 SGHRS, CDR2 YFSETQ. The CDR3 reads CASSRGTSEADTQYF. CDR3 bases: TGCGCCAGCAGCAGGGGGACTAGTGAGGCAGATACGCAGTATTTT.

This clone was seen just once. The CDR3 loop is CASDRRRTGPRGLAGYTF. CDR3 in DNA: TGTGCCAGCGACCGCCGTAGGACAGGGCCTCGTGGGTTGGCCGGCTACACCTTC. The chain employs TRBV13 and TRBJ1-2; 8 bases line up with TRBD1. The ends lost 8 bases at V and 8 bases at J; junction bases unmatched: 25. Germline loops: CDR1 PRHDT, CDR2 FYEKMQ (reference sequence). The CDR3 runs to 18 residues.

The rearrangement uses TRBV5-1 and TRBJ2-7; D possibly uses TRBD1 or TRBD2 (7 bases each). CDR3 length: 14 residues. Germline V gene data show CDR1 as SGHRS and CDR2 as YFSETQ. V lost 4 bases to trimming and J lost 7 bases, with 18 bases between them. CDR3 nucleotide sequence: TGCGCCAGCAGCGCACAACAGGGGAGGGGTGAGCAGTACTTC. It translates to CASSAQQGRGEQYF.

This clone was observed a few times. The chain joins TRBV10-3 to TRBJ2-7; no clear D gene. The CDR3 loop spans 13 amino acids. Germline CDR1 reads ENHRY; CDR2 reads SYGVKD. The V end was cut by 11 bases, the J end by 0 bases, with 14 bases between. The CDR3 reads CASGHRSSYEQYF. In DNA form, the CDR3 reads TGTGCCTCCGGTCATCGGTCCTCCTACGAGCAGTACTTC.

The chain uses TRBV6-4 and TRBJ2-3; TRBD2 agrees at 14 bases. This CDR3 has 15 amino acids. Germline loops: CDR1 MRHNA, CDR2 SNTAGT. V was clipped by 6 bases and J by 8 bases; unmatched bases: 7. Here the CDR3 reads CASSAGLAGAGTQYF. The CDR3 DNA follows: TGTGCCAGCAGCGCGGGACTAGCGGGAGCGGGTACGCAGTATTTT.

There are a few counts of this clone. The gene calls are TRBV29-1 and TRBJ1-1; D is perhaps TRBD1 (6 bases). The CDR3 covers 13 residues. The germline V gene encodes CDR1 SQVTM and CDR2 ANQGSEA. Trimming cost V 6 bases and J 1 base, with 12 bases left between them. DNA of the CDR3: TGCAGCGTCCAGCAGGGGACGAACACTGAAGCTTTCTTT. Protein: CSVQQGTNTEAFF.

The chain carries TRBV6-6 and TRBJ2-3; 10 bases fit TRBD2. Trimming took 5 bases from V and 1 from J; bases not matched to a gene: 3. CDR3 length: 15 amino acids. CDR1 is MNHNY, CDR2 SVGAGI, per germline (reference sequence). The CDR3 DNA is TGTGCCAGCAGTACAGGGACTAGCGGCACAGATACGCAGTATTTT. Amino acids: CASSTGTSGTDTQYF.

This chain links TRBV15 with TRBJ2-5; 9 bases match TRBD1. The J call could be wrong; TRBJ2-7 is a better fit for the DNA end. This CDR3 comprises 16 residues. CDR1 LNHNV and CDR2 YYDKDF come from the germline V gene (reference sequence). The CDR3 nucleotides are TGTGCCACCAGCAGAGCTAGCGGACAGGGGATCTACGAGCAGTACTTC. Translating it yields CATSRASGQGIYEQYF.

The chain employs TRBV5-6 and TRBJ2-6; D may be TRBD2 (5 bases). This CDR3 comprises 14 residues. The germline gives CDR1 SGHDT, CDR2 YYEEEE. Trimming stripped 6 bases from V and 0 bases from J, with 7 bases between. The CDR3 DNA reads as TGTGCCAGCATGGGGAGCTCTGGGGCCAACGTCCTGACTTTC. It is translated as CASMGSSGANVLTF. The complete variable domain, with remaining parts taken from reference TRBV5-6 and TRBJ2-6, reads DAGVTQSPTHLIKTRGQQVTLRCSPKSGHDTVSWYQQALGQGPQFIFQYYEEEERQRGNFPDRFSGHQFPNYSSELNVNALLLGDSALYLCASMGSSGANVLTFGAGSRLTVL.

V usage is TRBV2 and J usage is TRBJ2-7; 9 bases map to TRBD1. After removal of 4 bases from V and 2 bases from J, the junction contained 3 bases not matched to a gene. Germline-derived CDR1 and CDR2 are SNHLY and FYNNEI. The CDR3 runs 14 residues. In DNA form, the CDR3 reads TGTGCCAGCAGTGGACAGGGGGTCGCCTACGAGCAGTACTTC. Its protein is CASSGQGVAYEQYF.